These 29 T cell receptor beta chains share one sample of origin, sequenced in a study of blood T cells in healthy people across ages. A second PCR of roughly 7 to 11 cycles used a sample-barcoded 5' primer and a J-beta primer mix. Each CDR3 protein is one row after TCRdb ran MiXCR on the 5' RACE reads. The table includes 1.5 million to 2 million distinct CDR3 sequences, 34% detected once. Sequenced material: blood. These receptors all stem from a woman aged 25-40 years in good health.

The chain joins TRBV2 to TRBJ2-3; perhaps TRBD2 as D (5 bases). The CDR3 sequence is 13 residues long. The germline V gene has CDR1 SNHLY and CDR2 FYNNEI. The CDR3 region has the DNA TGTGTCAGTGGCTTTAATGAGGGAGATACGCAGTATTTT. Amino acid sequence: CVSGFNEGDTQYF.

The genes are TRBV21-1 and TRBJ2-7; TRBD2, the D gene given by the table, was not confirmed from the DNA. TRBV21-1 is annotated as a pseudogene. The CDR3 consists of 16 residues. CDR3 DNA sequence: TGTGCCAGCAGCCCCTGTAGACTAGCGGGAGTCTGGGAGCAGTACTTC. Encoded protein: CASSPCRLAGVWEQYF.

This clonotype has just a few counts. This chain joins TRBV6-5 and TRBJ2-1; 9 nucleotides align to TRBD1. The CDR3 runs 15 residues. Germline assignment: CDR1 MNHEY and CDR2 SVGAGI. The V and J ends lost 4 bases and 7 bases, in that order; junction bases with no gene match: 8. The DNA of the CDR3 is TGTGCCAGCAGTTGGACAGGGGACCGCGGGAATGAGCAGTTCTTC. Protein sequence: CASSWTGDRGNEQFF.

A few counts support this clonotype. CDR3 sequence reads: CASSALQGAEAFF. As DNA, the CDR3 is TGTGCCAGCAGCGCCCTACAGGGGGCTGAAGCTTTCTTT. The chain links TRBV7-9 to TRBJ1-1; 8 positions agree with TRBD1. The CDR3 contains 13 residues. Trimming removed 5 bases from V and 6 bases from J; junction bases left unmatched: 5. Germline CDR1 and CDR2: SEHNR and FQNEAQ (reference sequence).

A remark on this clonotype: The junction does not match germline at one end; this may be a read error. The chain links TRBV7-2 to TRBJ2-2, with D uncertain. The CDR3 has 15 amino acids. In germline, CDR1 is SGHTA, CDR2 FQGNSA. Written as DNA, the CDR3 is TGTGCCGGCAGCTTAGCTCCGCTAACGGCCGGGGAGCTGTTTTTT. As protein: CAGSLAPLTAGELFF. Looking up the rest from reference TRBV7-2 and TRBJ2-2 gives the full variable domain: GAGVSQSPSNKVTEKGKDVELRCDPISGHTALYWYRQSLGQGLEFLIYFQGNSAPDKSGLPSDRFSAERTGGSVSTLTIQRTQQEDSAVYLCAGSLAPLTAGELFFGEGSRLTVL.

The chain recombines TRBV10-3 with TRBJ2-1; D remains ambiguous. The CDR3 covers 13 residues. The germline V and J ends were trimmed by 2 bases and 12 bases, with 14 bases remaining between them. The germline V gene encodes CDR1 ENHRY and CDR2 SYGVKD. The DNA of the CDR3 is TGTGCCATCAGTGAGGCGGATAGCTCCCCGCAGTTCTTC. Translated: CAISEADSSPQFF.

V is TRBV5-5 and J is TRBJ1-1, with 9 bases matching TRBD1. CDR1 is SGHKS and CDR2 is YYEKEE in the germline V gene (reference sequence). The CDR3 has 13 amino acids. V was pared by 5 bases and J by 7 bases, with 6 bases of the junction left unmatched. The CDR3 loop is CASRLGQGNEAFF. The DNA of the CDR3 is TGTGCCAGCAGGCTTGGACAGGGGAATGAAGCTTTCTTT.

This clonotype has only a few counts. The chain is built from TRBV21-1 and TRBJ2-3; the D segment call TRBD1 is taken from the table without a DNA check. TRBV21-1 is a listed pseudogene. The CDR3 totals 20 residues. The CDR3 bases are TGTGCCAGCAGCTTACTAGGGACAGGGGTCCTATGTCGGGACACAGATACGCAGTATTTT. It codes for CASSLLGTGVLCRDTDTQYF.

A note on this clonotype: Germline is not matched at one junction end, which may reflect a read error. The J gene is TRBJ2-3, the V gene TRBV9; no clear D. Germline values: CDR1 SGDLS, CDR2 YYNGEE. The CDR3 totals 13 residues. CDR3 amino acids: CAGSVEVTDTQYF. In DNA, the CDR3 is TGTGCCGGCAGCGTAGAGGTCACAGATACGCAGTATTTT. Supplemented by reference TRBV9 and TRBJ2-3, the full variable domain reads DSGVTQTPKHLITATGQRVTLRCSPRSGDLSVYWYQQSLDQGLQFLIQYYNGEERAKGNILERFSAQQFPDLHSELNLSSLELGDSALYFCAGSVEVTDTQYFGPGTRLTVL.

The rearrangement uses TRBV4-1 and TRBJ2-5, with unresolved D. CDR3 size: 13 residues. Germline V gene lookup returns CDR1 MGHRA and CDR2 YSYEKL. The V end lost 6 bases, the J end lost 4 bases, and 12 bases lay between the germline ends. CDR3 loop: CASSLIHRETQYF. The CDR3, as DNA: TGCGCCAGCAGTTTAATTCATAGAGAGACCCAGTACTTC.

Ten or more counts support this clonotype. The chain uses TRBV10-3 and TRBJ2-5; the D is unclear. Trimming stripped 11 bases from V and 5 bases from J, with 12 bases between. The CDR3 is 11 amino acids. Germline V gene lookup returns CDR1 ENHRY and CDR2 SYGVKD. In DNA form, the CDR3 reads TGTGCCCCCATAAGTCGGGAGACCCAGTACTTC. Protein sequence: CAPISRETQYF.

A word on this clonotype: Possible read error: a much larger clone is one base away. The chain recombines TRBV10-3 with TRBJ2-3; D may match TRBD1 or TRBD2 (5 bases each). Trimming took off 6 bases at V and 2 bases at J, with 12 bases between the two ends. The CDR3 contains 14 residues. Per the germline V gene, CDR1 is ENHRY and CDR2 is SYGVKD. In DNA, the CDR3 is TGTGCCATCAGCCTGGGACCCGACACAGATACGCAGTATTTT. Residues: CAISLGPDTDTQYF.

V and J are TRBV11-2 and TRBJ2-4; D is ambiguous. This CDR3 contains 14 residues. V was clipped by 5 bases and J by 2 bases, with 10 bases between them. Germline V gene sequence: CDR1 SGHAT, CDR2 FQNNGV. CDR3 DNA sequence: TGTGCCAGCAGCCCGGTGGGTTCCAAAAACATTCAGTACTTC. It encodes CASSPVGSKNIQYF.

The chain recombines TRBV5-6 with TRBJ1-1; possible D gene TRBD1, 6 bases. This CDR3 is built from 13 residues. Trimming cost V 6 bases and J 7 bases, with 16 bases left between them. The germline V gene encodes CDR1 SGHDT and CDR2 YYEEEE. The chain's CDR3 is CASNRWGGGEAFF. Here the CDR3 DNA reads TGTGCCAGCAATCGGTGGGGGGGCGGTGAAGCTTTCTTT.

This clonotype was detected a few times. The gene calls are TRBV30 and TRBJ2-7; 12 nucleotides line up with TRBD2. Trimming removed 8 bases from V and 1 base from J; junction bases left unmatched: 12. The V gene's germline CDR1 is GTSNPN and CDR2 SVGIG (reference sequence). This CDR3 is 16 amino acids long. CDR3 region: CARSRTSGEPSYEQYF. The CDR3 DNA follows: TGTGCCCGCTCACGGACTAGCGGGGAACCATCCTACGAGCAGTACTTC.

The J gene is TRBJ2-5, the V gene TRBV5-1; D is possibly TRBD2 (6 bases). In germline, CDR1 is SGHRS, CDR2 YFSETQ. This CDR3 spans 16 amino acids. Trimming pared 5 bases from V and 2 bases from J, leaving 19 bases between. CDR3 sequence reads: CASSRQGGPLQETQYF. CDR3 in DNA: TGCGCCAGCAGTCGCCAGGGAGGACCCTTACAAGAGACCCAGTACTTC.

This clonotype has a handful of counts. The chain uses TRBV12-3 or TRBV12-4 and TRBJ1-4, with D maybe TRBD1 (5 bases). The CDR3 totals 15 residues. V was clipped by 5 bases and J by 6 bases, with 16 bases between them. CDR3 bases: TGTGCCAGCAGTCCTACCGGGACCGCAGATGAAAAACTGTTTTTT. Its protein is CASSPTGTADEKLFF.

J is TRBJ2-2 and V is TRBV20-1; a weak D match, TRBD2 (5 bases). This CDR3 has 16 amino acids. V was clipped by 0 bases and J by 2 bases, with 13 bases between them. Germline-derived CDR1 and CDR2 are DFQATT and SNEGSKA (reference sequence). DNA of the CDR3: TGCAGTGCTAGAGATAGGAGGATAGCCAACACCGGGGAGCTGTTTTTT. It encodes CSARDRRIANTGELFF.

The chain joins TRBV5-8 to TRBJ2-7, with 8 bases fitting TRBD1. CDR3 size: 12 residues. V trimming: 0 bases; J trimming: 12 bases; junction bases outside the gene matches: 5. Germline CDR1 and CDR2: SGHTS and YDEGEE. This CDR3 is CASSLGRDRPYF. As DNA, the CDR3 is TGTGCCAGCAGCTTGGGGAGGGACAGGCCGTACTTC.

The chain joins TRBV6-2 or TRBV6-3 to TRBJ2-7; D is possibly TRBD1 (5 bases). This CDR3 has 14 amino acids. Between the trimmed V and J ends, which lost 5 bases and 6 bases, there was a span of 17 bases. CDR1 MNHEY and CDR2 SVGEGT come from the germline V gene. CDR3 loop: CASSPGPGRFEQYF. The DNA for the CDR3 is TGTGCCAGCAGTCCAGGGCCCGGAAGGTTCGAGCAGTACTTC.

This clonotype was recorded a few times. The chain combines TRBV20-1 with TRBJ2-3; D not certain. Germline V gene data show CDR1 as DFQATT and CDR2 as SNEGSKA (reference sequence). With 4 bases removed from V and 2 bases from J, the gap between germline ends came to 4 bases. The CDR3 runs 11 residues. The CDR3, as DNA: TGCAGTGCTATCACCACAGATACGCAGTATTTT. The encoded protein is CSAITTDTQYF.

Remarks on this clonotype: The junction departs from the called germline gene at one end, perhaps through a read error. The V call is TRBV12-3 or TRBV12-4, the J call TRBJ2-1; 14 bases agree with TRBD2. The CDR3 is 17 amino acids. CDR3 protein: CASSTTPGLAGVYEQFF. Written as DNA, the CDR3 is TGTGCCAGCAGCACTACTCCGGGACTAGCGGGAGTATATGAGCAGTTTTTC.

This clonotype was counted at least ten times. This sequence joins TRBV20-1 and TRBJ1-1; 10 nucleotides match TRBD1. CDR1 and CDR2 (germline): DFQATT, SNEGSKA (reference sequence). V dropped 2 bases and J dropped 4; count of bases not matched to a gene: 7. The CDR3 is 15 residues long. The CDR3: CSARRQGARITEAFF. CDR3 DNA sequence: TGCAGTGCTAGACGACAGGGGGCCCGGATCACTGAAGCTTTCTTT.

CDR3 amino acids: CASSPPSDTGELFF. The CDR3, as DNA: TGTGCCAGCAGCCCCCCGAGTGACACCGGGGAGCTGTTTTTT. The V and J genes are TRBV7-9 and TRBJ2-2; D is undetermined. The germline V and J ends were trimmed by 5 bases and 3 bases, with 10 bases remaining between them. The CDR3 totals 14 residues. CDR1 is SEHNR, CDR2 FQNEAQ, per germline (reference sequence).

This clonotype was seen a few times. This chain uses TRBV7-8 with TRBJ2-1; D call uncertain. Trimming cost V 0 bases and J 2 bases, with 8 bases left between them. CDR3 length equals 15 residues. CDR1 is SGHVS, CDR2 FQNEAQ, per germline. CDR3 protein: CASSLAPRTYNEQFF. CDR3 coding DNA: TGTGCCAGCAGCTTAGCGCCTAGAACCTACAATGAGCAGTTCTTC. The full variable domain, in which reference TRBV7-8 and TRBJ2-1 provide the parts outside the CDR3, is GAGVSQSPRYKVAKRGQDVALRCDPISGHVSLFWYQQALGQGPEFLTYFQNEAQLDKSGLPSDRFFAERPEGSVSTLKIQRTQQEDSAVYLCASSLAPRTYNEQFFGPGTRLTVL.

As to this clonotype: In this CDR3 the conserved last residue, phenylalanine or tryptophan, is missing, so a read error is likely. The V gene is TRBV7-8, the J gene TRBJ2-4; 7 bases are a match to TRBD2. The V segment lost 6 bases and the J segment 1 base; nucleotides outside the gene matches: 12. The V gene's germline CDR1 is SGHVS and CDR2 FQNEAQ. The CDR3 is made up of 17 amino acids. In DNA, the CDR3 is TGTGCCAGCAGTCATAACAAGGCGGGAGCGGCCAAAAACATTCAGTACTCC. Protein: CASSHNKAGAAKNIQYS.

V usage is TRBV24-1 and J usage is TRBJ2-3; TRBD2 is a possible D gene (6 bases). Germline-derived CDR1 and CDR2 are KGHDR and SFDVKD. Trimming took 7 bases from V and 4 from J, leaving 11 bases between them. This CDR3 is built from 13 residues. The CDR3 here is CATRRELSDTQYF. The CDR3 nucleotides read TGTGCCACCAGGCGGGAATTGTCAGATACGCAGTATTTT.

The chain recombines TRBV29-1 with TRBJ1-4; D perhaps matches TRBD1 (5 bases). This CDR3 is built from 15 residues. V lost 4 bases, J lost 7 bases, and 19 bases lay in between. Germline V lookup: CDR1 SQVTM, CDR2 ANQGSEA. This CDR3 is CSVGPTGGRGEKLFF. The CDR3 DNA reads TGCAGCGTTGGTCCTACGGGGGGACGGGGTGAAAAACTGTTTTTT.

A word on this clonotype: The junction differs from germline at one of its ends, possibly a read error. The V call is TRBV9, the J call TRBJ1-1; a possible D gene is TRBD1 (5 bases). The CDR3 covers 15 residues. Germline values: CDR1 SGDLS, CDR2 YYNGEE. In DNA, the CDR3 is TGTGCCAGCGGCGTAGTTGGTTCGGGGGGCACTGAAGCTTTCTTT. Translation: CASGVVGSGGTEAFF.